Following are 28 T cell receptor beta chains from one sample sequenced in a study of blood T cell repertoires in COVID-19. Data came from immunoSEQ multiplex PCR; TCRdb stores just in-frame clones and leaves some out. This table has over 100,000 clones, 79% appearing once. The sample comprised peripheral blood. The receptors stem from a woman over 75 with acute or convalescent COVID-19.

This chain uses TRBV4-3 with TRBJ2-7; 7 bases fit TRBD2. Germline V gene data show CDR1 as LGHNA and CDR2 as YSLEER. V lost 0 bases, J lost 6 bases, and 2 bases stayed unmatched. The CDR3 spans 13 residues. The CDR3 nucleotides are TGCGCCAGCAGCCAAGAAGCGGGGCTCGAGCAGTACTTC. Translation gives CASSQEAGLEQYF.

The chain has TRBV30 and TRBJ1-6; D not certain. CDR1 is GTSNPN and CDR2 is SVGIG in the germline V gene (reference sequence). The germline V and J ends were trimmed by 3 bases and 5 bases, with 8 bases remaining between them. CDR3 size: 13 residues. Written as DNA, the CDR3 is TGTGCCTGGAGAACAGCCAATAATTCACCCCTCCACTTT. Amino acids: CAWRTANNSPLHF. The whole variable domain, filled in from reference TRBV30 and TRBJ1-6, reads SQTIHQWPATLVQPVGSPLSLECTVEGTSNPNLYWYRQAAGRGLQLLFYSVGIGQISSEVPQNLSASRPQDRQFILSSKKLLLSDSGFYLCAWRTANNSPLHFGNGTRLTVT.

The chain carries TRBV5-1 and TRBJ2-1; 14 bases fit TRBD2. Trimming took 1 base from V and 9 from J; bases not matched to a gene: 12. The CDR3 contains 18 residues. Germline V gives CDR1 SGHRS, CDR2 YFSETQ. The CDR3, as DNA: TGCGCCAGCAGCTTGCTAGGACTAGCGGGAGGAGGGTCGTTTGAGCAGTTCTTC. Residues: CASSLLGLAGGGSFEQFF.

The rearrangement joins TRBV7-9 to TRBJ2-1; TRBD2 might be the D (6 bases). The CDR3 contains 14 residues. Looked up from germline, CDR1 is SEHNR and CDR2 is FQNEAQ (reference sequence). Trimming stripped 5 bases from V and 7 bases from J, with 15 bases between. CDR3 nucleotides: TGTGCCAGCAGCGTCTCGGGCGGGGAGAATGAGCAGTTCTTC. Translating gives CASSVSGGENEQFF.

This clone appeared once. J is TRBJ1-4 and V is TRBV27; D perhaps matches TRBD1 (5 bases). The length of the CDR3 is 14 residues. Trimming cost V 4 bases and J 8 bases, with 14 bases left between them. Germline V gene lookup returns CDR1 MNHEY and CDR2 SMNVEV (reference sequence). The CDR3: CASSYAGSREKLFF. CDR3 DNA sequence: TGTGCCAGCAGTTATGCAGGGTCACGGGAAAAACTGTTTTTT. The entire variable domain, with the rest obtained from reference TRBV27 and TRBJ1-4, is as follows: EAQVTQNPRYLITVTGKKLTVTCSQNMNHEYMSWYRQDPGLGLRQIYYSMNVEVTDKGDVPEGYKVSRKEKRNFPLILESPSPNQTSLYFCASSYAGSREKLFFGSGTQLSVL.

The J gene is TRBJ2-4, the V gene TRBV24-1, with no clear D. Germline CDR1 KGHDR, CDR2 SFDVKD. V was cut by 1 base and J by 13 bases, with 13 bases left in between. This CDR3 is built from 13 residues. The CDR3 nucleotides read TGTGCCACCAGTGATTTTTCGGGTCAGATACAGTACTTC. Amino acids: CATSDFSGQIQYF.

This clone was counted a few times. The chain is built from TRBV3-1 (or the pseudogene TRBV3-2) and TRBJ2-3, with D tentatively TRBD2 (6 bases). The V end was cut by 0 bases, the J end by 2 bases, with 12 bases between. The CDR3 is made up of 16 amino acids. Germline CDR1 reads LGHDT; CDR2 reads YNNKEL (reference sequence). The CDR3 bases are TGTGCCAGCAGCCAAGAGGGGGGAGGAGCCACAGATACGCAGTATTTT. This encodes CASSQEGGGATDTQYF.

The rearrangement uses TRBV28 and TRBJ1-1; D is uncertain. Deletions cut 1 base from V and 5 bases from J, with 8 bases between. The CDR3 sequence is 13 residues long. Germline V gene lookup returns CDR1 MDHEN and CDR2 SYDVKM. DNA of the CDR3: TGTGCCAGCAGTTTATCTAGGAGAACTGAAGCTTTCTTT. Translation: CASSLSRRTEAFF.

This chain uses TRBV12-3 or TRBV12-4 with TRBJ1-2; D is undetermined. V lost 2 bases to trimming and J lost 3 bases, with 7 bases between them. This CDR3 has 13 residues. The CDR3 DNA reads TGTGCCAGCAGTTTAAGATCAGACTATGGCTACACCTTC. Encoded protein: CASSLRSDYGYTF.

The chain couples TRBV4-1 to TRBJ2-5; TRBD2 aligns across 9 bases. Germline V lookup: CDR1 MGHRA, CDR2 YSYEKL. V shed 1 base, J shed 5 bases, and the junction held 11 bases outside the gene matches. CDR3 length: 17 amino acids. The CDR3 loop is CASSQGRLPSGTETQYF. The CDR3, as DNA: TGCGCCAGCAGCCAAGGAAGGCTCCCTAGCGGGACGGAGACCCAGTACTTC.

This clone appeared once. The CDR3 nucleotides are TGTGCCAGCAGCCAACAGGGGGACTACACAGATACGCAGTATTTT. It translates to CASSQQGDYTDTQYF. The gene calls are TRBV7-2 and TRBJ2-3; perhaps TRBD1 as D (8 bases). V dropped 5 bases and J dropped 2 bases, with 14 bases sitting between them. CDR3 size: 15 residues. Germline V gene lookup returns CDR1 SGHTA and CDR2 FQGNSA.

The V call is TRBV5-5, the J call TRBJ1-3, with TRBD1 matching over 7 bases. Germline loops: CDR1 SGHKS, CDR2 YYEKEE (reference sequence). The CDR3 has 17 amino acids. J was trimmed by 3 bases and V by 0 bases; bases with no gene match: 9. CDR3 amino acids: CASSLDGGGAGGNTIYF. CDR3 sequence (DNA): TGTGCCAGCAGCTTGGATGGAGGGGGCGCGGGTGGAAACACCATATATTTT.

The chain carries TRBV6-5 and TRBJ1-1; D is uncertain. Per the germline V gene, CDR1 is MNHEY and CDR2 is SVGAGI. The CDR3 extends over 14 amino acids. Trimming cost V 4 bases and J 4 bases, with 13 bases left between them. The CDR3 bases are TGTGCCAGCAGTTCCGGCGTTCCGGGCACTGAAGCTTTCTTT. Encoded protein: CASSSGVPGTEAFF.

The rearrangement uses TRBV7-2 and TRBJ2-7, with a possible D match to TRBD1 (6 bases). Trimming took 2 bases from V and 3 from J, leaving 8 bases between them. The CDR3 is made up of 13 amino acids. Germline assignment: CDR1 SGHTA and CDR2 FQGNSA. In nucleotides, the CDR3 is TGTGCCAGCAGCTTAAACAGGGTCTACGAGCAGTACTTC. Its translation is CASSLNRVYEQYF.

This CDR3 reads CASSPGDTFARPGYTF. The CDR3 DNA sequence: TGTGCCAGCAGCCCCGGGGACACTTTTGCGCGACCTGGCTACACCTTC. The gene calls are TRBV28 and TRBJ1-2; perhaps TRBD1 as D (6 bases). V was clipped by 6 bases and J by 7 bases, with 24 bases between them. The CDR3 contains 16 residues. Germline V gene data show CDR1 as MDHEN and CDR2 as SYDVKM.

The table lists this clone with a count of one. The chain has TRBV7-9 and TRBJ2-2, with TRBD1 identical over 8 bases. The germline gives CDR1 SEHNR, CDR2 FQNEAQ (reference sequence). The trim removed 6 bases at V and 1 base at J, leaving 4 bases unmatched. The CDR3 is 15 amino acids. CDR3 protein: CASRAGTGNTGELFF. The CDR3 coding sequence is TGTGCCAGCAGAGCCGGGACAGGGAACACCGGGGAGCTGTTTTTT.

The V call is TRBV6-6, the J call TRBJ1-1; possibly TRBD1 for D (5 bases). This CDR3 has 15 amino acids. Looked up from germline, CDR1 is MNHNY and CDR2 is SVGAGI (reference sequence). V lost 5 bases and J lost 2, with 15 bases in between. This CDR3 is CASSDEGRGNTEAFF. The DNA of the CDR3 is TGTGCCAGCAGTGACGAGGGGAGGGGAAACACTGAAGCTTTCTTT.

The V call is TRBV6-2 or TRBV6-3, the J call TRBJ1-6, with D tentatively TRBD1 (6 bases). The CDR3 covers 15 residues. Trimming took off 4 bases at V and 8 bases at J, with 15 bases between the two ends. The V gene's germline CDR1 is MNHEY and CDR2 SVGEGT. CDR3 region: CASSSTGGGYSPLHF. In DNA, the CDR3 is TGTGCCAGCAGTTCGACGGGAGGGGGTTATTCACCCCTCCACTTT.

This chain uses TRBV6-5 with TRBJ2-7; a weak D match, TRBD1 (5 bases). This CDR3 has 15 residues. V lost 2 bases and J lost 4, with 15 bases in between. Germline CDR1 reads MNHEY; CDR2 reads SVGAGI. The CDR3 DNA reads as TGTGCCAGCAGTTACAGTCGGCAGGGCCTTTACGAGCAGTACTTC. Translation gives CASSYSRQGLYEQYF.

This rearrangement joins TRBV7-6 to TRBJ2-1; 9 bases line up with TRBD2. The CDR3 runs 16 residues. Germline V gene data show CDR1 as SGHVS and CDR2 as FNYEAQ. Trimming removed 1 base from V and 6 bases from J; junction bases left unmatched: 7. This CDR3 reads CASSLVGGGAPNEQFF. CDR3 nucleotide sequence: TGTGCCAGCAGCTTAGTGGGCGGGGGGGCCCCCAATGAGCAGTTCTTC.

The chain uses TRBV19 and TRBJ1-5; D is undetermined. Germline V gene data show CDR1 as LNHDA and CDR2 as SQIVND (reference sequence). Trimming took off 2 bases at V and 11 bases at J, with 19 bases between the two ends. CDR3 length: 15 amino acids. In DNA form, the CDR3 reads TGTGCCAGTAGTATAAGCGACGGAGGAAGATTTACCCAGCATTTT. Translating it yields CASSISDGGRFTQHF.

CDR3 DNA: TGTGCCAGCAGCTTTCCCGGGGACAATCAGCCCCAGCATTTT. It encodes CASSFPGDNQPQHF. V gene TRBV7-9 combines with J gene TRBJ1-5, with unresolved D. V was cut by 3 bases and J by 3 bases, with 9 bases left in between. This CDR3 contains 14 residues. Germline lookup yields CDR1 SEHNR and CDR2 FQNEAQ (reference sequence). Variable domain in full (rest from reference TRBV7-9 and TRBJ1-5): DTGVSQNPRHKITKRGQNVTFRCDPISEHNRLYWYRQTLGQGPEFLTYFQNEAQLEKSRLLSDRFSAERPKGSFSTLEIQRTEQGDSAMYLCASSFPGDNQPQHFGDGTRLSIL.

The chain employs TRBV9 and TRBJ1-1; 9 nucleotides agree with TRBD1. The germline V gene has CDR1 SGDLS and CDR2 YYNGEE. With 5 bases clipped from V and 2 bases from J, the junction kept 4 bases outside the gene matches. The CDR3 has 14 amino acids. DNA for the CDR3: TGTGCCAGCAGTACGGGACAGGGTAACACTGAAGCTTTCTTT. Amino acid sequence: CASSTGQGNTEAFF.

A single count supports this clone. The chain couples TRBV27 to TRBJ2-1; 7 nucleotides agree with TRBD2. The CDR3 has 15 amino acids. The germline V gene has CDR1 MNHEY and CDR2 SMNVEV (reference sequence). The V segment lost 3 bases and the J segment 3 bases; nucleotides outside the gene matches: 5. CDR3 DNA: TGTGCCAGCAGTTTTACGGGGGGATTCTACAATGAGCAGTTCTTC. This sequence encodes CASSFTGGFYNEQFF.

This clone is classed as medium-sized. This chain connects TRBV27 to TRBJ2-2; no clear D gene. The CDR3 has 13 amino acids. CDR1 and CDR2 from the germline V gene are MNHEY and SMNVEV (reference sequence). Trimming shortened V by 3 bases and J by 4 bases, and 6 bases separated the two germline ends. The CDR3 region has the DNA TGTGCCAGCAGTTTGTGGGCCACCGGGGAGCTGTTTTTT. Its translation is CASSLWATGELFF.

The genes are TRBV2 and TRBJ1-2, with 7 bases lining up with TRBD1. The V segment lost 7 bases and the J segment 7 bases; nucleotides outside the gene matches: 9. The CDR3 has 13 residues. Germline V gene lookup returns CDR1 SNHLY and CDR2 FYNNEI. The DNA for the CDR3 is TGTGCCAGCAAGCTAGGGGGCGTAAGTGGCTACACCTTC. Its translation: CASKLGGVSGYTF.

The CDR3 protein is CAIRPTSGGAYEQFF. The CDR3 DNA reads as TGTGCCATCAGACCAACTAGCGGGGGGGCCTATGAGCAGTTCTTC. This chain uses TRBV10-3 with TRBJ2-1; 13 nucleotides match TRBD2. The CDR3 loop spans 15 amino acids. V shed 6 bases, J shed 8 bases, and the junction held 7 bases outside the gene matches. Looked up from germline, CDR1 is ENHRY and CDR2 is SYGVKD.

The chain joins TRBV4-2 to TRBJ1-6; 7 bases are shared with TRBD1. Trimming cost V 2 bases and J 9 bases; bases outside gene matches: 10. This CDR3 comprises 16 residues. CDR1 and CDR2 (germline): LGHNA, YNFKEQ. CDR3 sequence reads: CASSQRPTGVSSPLHF. CDR3 in DNA: TGTGCCAGCAGCCAACGACCAACAGGGGTTAGTTCACCCCTCCACTTT.